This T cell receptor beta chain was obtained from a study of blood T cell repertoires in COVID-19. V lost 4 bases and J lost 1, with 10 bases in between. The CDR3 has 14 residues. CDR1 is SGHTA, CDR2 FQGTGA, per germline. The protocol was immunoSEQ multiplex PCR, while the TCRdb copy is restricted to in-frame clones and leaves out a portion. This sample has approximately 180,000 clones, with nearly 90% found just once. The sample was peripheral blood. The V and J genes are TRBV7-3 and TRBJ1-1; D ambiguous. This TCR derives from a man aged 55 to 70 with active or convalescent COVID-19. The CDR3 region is CASSSRPGNTEAFF. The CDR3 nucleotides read TGTGCCAGCAGCTCCAGACCAGGGAACACTGAAGCTTTCTTT.